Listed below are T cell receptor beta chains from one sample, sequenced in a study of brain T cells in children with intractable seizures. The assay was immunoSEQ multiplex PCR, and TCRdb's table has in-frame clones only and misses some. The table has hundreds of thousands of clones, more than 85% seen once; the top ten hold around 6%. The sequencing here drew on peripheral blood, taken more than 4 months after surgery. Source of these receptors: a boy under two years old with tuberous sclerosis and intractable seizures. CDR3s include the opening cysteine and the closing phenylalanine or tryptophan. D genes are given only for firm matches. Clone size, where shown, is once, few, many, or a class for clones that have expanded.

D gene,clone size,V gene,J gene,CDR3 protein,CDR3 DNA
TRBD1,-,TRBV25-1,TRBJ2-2,CASSGRADRFTGELFF,TGTGCCAGCAGTGGAAGAGCGGACAGGTTCACCGGGGAGCTGTTTTTT
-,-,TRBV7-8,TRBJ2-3,CASSGAGGGNTDTQYF,TGTGCCAGCAGCGGCGCGGGTGGCGGGAACACAGATACGCAGTATTTT
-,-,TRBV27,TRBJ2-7,CASSLWPRDGNYEQYF,TGTGCCAGCAGTTTATGGCCTCGGGACGGAAACTACGAGCAGTACTTC
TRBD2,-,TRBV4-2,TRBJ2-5,CASSQEWLAGGLETQYF,TGTGCCAGCAGCCAAGAGTGGTTAGCGGGAGGGTTAGAGACCCAGTACTTC
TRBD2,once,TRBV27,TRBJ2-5,CASRGGTTQQETQYF,TGTGCCAGCAGGGGCGGGACTACACAACAAGAGACCCAGTACTTC
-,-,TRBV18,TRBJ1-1,CASSPSEFGRLNTEAFF,TGTGCCAGCTCACCGTCGGAGTTTGGTCGGTTGAACACTGAAGCTTTCTTT
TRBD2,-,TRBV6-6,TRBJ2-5,CASIHGGAKVQYF,TGTGCCAGCATTCACGGGGGGGCCAAGGTCCAGTACTTC
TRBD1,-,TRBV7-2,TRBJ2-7,CASSQGQRSYEQYF,TGTGCCAGCAGCCAGGGACAGCGATCCTACGAGCAGTACTTC
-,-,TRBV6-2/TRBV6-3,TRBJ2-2,CASSYGHTGELFF,TGTGCCAGCAGTTACGGACACACCGGGGAGCTGTTTTTT
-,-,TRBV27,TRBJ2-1,CASSLGNYNEQFF,TGTGCCAGCAGTTTAGGGAATTACAATGAGCAGTTCTTC
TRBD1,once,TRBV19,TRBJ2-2,CASSIRGQGARNTGELFF,TGTGCCAGTAGTATAAGGGGACAGGGGGCGCGGAACACCGGGGAGCTGTTTTTT
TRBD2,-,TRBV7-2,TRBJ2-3,CASSPGGGTDTQYF,TGTGCCAGCAGCCCCGGGGGGGGGACAGATACGCAGTATTTT
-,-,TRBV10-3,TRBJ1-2,CAAATDLSPTYGYTF,TGTGCCGCGGCAACGGACCTCTCTCCGACCTATGGCTACACCTTC
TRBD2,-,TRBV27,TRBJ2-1,CASRKGLAGDNEQFF,TGTGCCAGCAGAAAGGGGCTAGCGGGGGACAATGAGCAGTTCTTC
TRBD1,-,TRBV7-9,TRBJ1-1,CASSLFGGDRGSPEAFF,TGTGCCAGCAGCTTATTCGGTGGTGACAGGGGGAGCCCTGAAGCTTTCTTT
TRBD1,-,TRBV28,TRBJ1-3,CASSLSRQGGGNTIYF,TGTGCCAGCAGTTTGAGCCGACAGGGTGGTGGAAACACCATATATTTT
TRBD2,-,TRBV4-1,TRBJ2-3,CASSQDPALAGDTDTQYF,TGCGCCAGCAGCCAAGATCCGGCACTAGCGGGGGACACAGATACGCAGTATTTT
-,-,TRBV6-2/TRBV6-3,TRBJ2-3,CASSYSGPTQYF,TGTGCCAGCAGTTACTCGGGGCCGACGCAGTATTTT
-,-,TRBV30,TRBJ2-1,CAWMAVDEQFF,TGTGCCTGGATGGCGGTCGATGAGCAGTTCTTC
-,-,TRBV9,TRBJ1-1,CASSPVGGTEAFF,TGTGCCAGCAGCCCCGTGGGGGGAACTGAAGCTTTCTTT
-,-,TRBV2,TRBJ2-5,CASSEASLDAKTQYF,TGTGCCAGCAGTGAAGCGTCACTAGATGCAAAGACCCAGTACTTC
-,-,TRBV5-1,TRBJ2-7,CASSLWLVAEGSYEQYF,TGCGCCAGCAGCTTGTGGTTAGTGGCGGAAGGGTCCTACGAGCAGTACTTC
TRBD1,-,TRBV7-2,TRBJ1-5,CASSLDGTALQPQHF,TGTGCCAGCAGCTTAGACGGGACAGCTTTACAGCCCCAGCATTTT
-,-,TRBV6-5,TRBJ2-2,CASSRGRRSTGELFF,TGTGCCAGCAGCCGGGGACGGCGGTCCACCGGGGAGCTGTTTTTT
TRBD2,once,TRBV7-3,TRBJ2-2,CASSSYSGGTGELFF,TGTGCCAGCAGCTCCTATAGCGGGGGAACCGGGGAGCTGTTTTTT
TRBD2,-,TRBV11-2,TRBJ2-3,CASSLRLATFTDTQYF,TGTGCCAGCAGCTTAAGACTAGCGACATTCACAGATACGCAGTATTTT
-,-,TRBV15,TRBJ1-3,CATSRVAVPGNTIYF,TGTGCCACCAGCAGAGTGGCAGTCCCTGGAAACACCATATATTTT
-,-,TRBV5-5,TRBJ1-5,CASSRKQGDQPQHF,TGTGCCAGCAGCAGGAAACAGGGAGATCAGCCCCAGCATTTT
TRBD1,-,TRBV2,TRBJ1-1,CASSEFHRGTEAFF,TGTGCCAGCAGTGAATTTCACAGGGGCACTGAAGCTTTCTTT
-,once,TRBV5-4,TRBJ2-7,CASSPGWGRDSYEQYF,TGTGCCAGCAGCCCCGGGTGGGGAAGAGACTCCTACGAGCAGTACTTC
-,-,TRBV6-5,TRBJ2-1,CASRPLVNLYEQFF,TGTGCCAGCAGACCCCTCGTGAATCTCTATGAGCAGTTCTTC
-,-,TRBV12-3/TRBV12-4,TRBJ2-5,CASSPPQQETQYF,TGTGCCAGCAGCCCTCCCCAGCAAGAGACCCAGTACTTC
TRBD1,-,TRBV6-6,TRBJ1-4,CASSAGDRVRFF,TGTGCCAGCAGTGCAGGCGACAGGGTCAGGTTTTTT
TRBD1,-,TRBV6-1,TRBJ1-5,CASSEGQGSNQPQHF,TGTGCCAGCAGTGAGGGACAGGGAAGCAATCAGCCCCAGCATTTT
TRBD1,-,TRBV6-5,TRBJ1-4,CASSYGDRGEKLFF,TGTGCCAGCAGTTACGGGGACAGGGGCGAAAAACTGTTTTTT
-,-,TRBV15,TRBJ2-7,CATEGRSYEQYF,TGTGCCACCGAGGGCCGATCCTACGAGCAGTACTTC
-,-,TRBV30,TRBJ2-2,CACGTGTSNTGELFF,TGTGCCTGCGGTACCGGGACATCGAACACCGGGGAGCTGTTTTTT
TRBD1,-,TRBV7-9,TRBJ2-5,CASSWTGTGSVETQYF,TGTGCCAGCAGCTGGACCGGGACAGGGTCTGTAGAGACCCAGTACTTC
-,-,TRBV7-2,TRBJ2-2,CASSLGPRGELFF,TGTGCCAGCAGCTTAGGGCCCAGAGGGGAGCTGTTTTTT
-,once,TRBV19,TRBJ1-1,CASSRTVNTEAFF,TGTGCCAGTAGTAGGACAGTGAACACTGAAGCTTTCTTT